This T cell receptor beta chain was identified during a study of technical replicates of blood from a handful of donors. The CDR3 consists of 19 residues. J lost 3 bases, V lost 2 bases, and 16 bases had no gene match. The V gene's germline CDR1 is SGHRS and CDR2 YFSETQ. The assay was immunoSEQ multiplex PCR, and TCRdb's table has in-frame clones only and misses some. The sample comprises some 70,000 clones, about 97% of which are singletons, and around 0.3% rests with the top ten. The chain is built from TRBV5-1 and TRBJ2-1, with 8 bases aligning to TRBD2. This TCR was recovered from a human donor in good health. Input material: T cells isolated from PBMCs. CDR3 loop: CASSLPTLAARYYYNEQFF. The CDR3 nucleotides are TGCGCCAGCAGCTTACCAACACTAGCGGCTAGGTATTACTACAATGAGCAGTTCTTC. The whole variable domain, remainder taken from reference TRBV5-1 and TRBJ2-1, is KAGVTQTPRYLIKTRGQQVTLSCSPISGHRSVSWYQQTPGQGLQFLFEYFSETQRNKGNFPGRFSGRQFSNSRSEMNVSTLELGDSALYLCASSLPTLAARYYYNEQFFGPGTRLTVL.